These T cell receptor beta chains were read from a single sample in a study of T cells in Graves' hyperthyroidism and ophthalmopathy. One entry per CDR3 protein, called by TCRdb with MiXCR from the multiplex PCR reads. Among 350,000 to 400,000 distinct CDR3 sequences listed, 15% to 20% were seen once. The sequenced material came from blood. The source of these receptors is a young man with Graves' ophthalmopathy. CDR3s leave out the opening cysteine and the closing phenylalanine or tryptophan. Fields, in order: CDR3 length, J gene, V gene, CDR3 protein.

length: 14
J: TRBJ1-2
V: TRBV3-1
CDR3: ASSLLTGVGLYGYT

length: 13
J: TRBJ1-5
V: TRBV4-1
CDR3: ASSQEQGGNQPQH

length: 18
J: TRBJ2-2
V: TRBV11-1
CDR3: ASTPSIGLAGASNTGELF

length: 12
J: TRBJ1-4
V: TRBV10-3
CDR3: AISESGGDEKLF

length: 12
J: TRBJ2-7
V: TRBV5-6
CDR3: ASSQTGKVYEQY

length: 15
J: TRBJ2-2
V: TRBV11-2
CDR3: ASSTLLAGMGTGELF

length: 9
J: TRBJ1-2
V: TRBV7-9
CDR3: ASSLSGGYT

length: 13
J: TRBJ1-1
V: TRBV9
CDR3: ASSVDGWGNTEAF

length: 13
J: TRBJ1-5
V: TRBV5-1
CDR3: ASSPTGQGDQPQH

length: 15
J: TRBJ2-7
V: TRBV27
CDR3: ASSMGRDRAIPYEQY

length: 15
J: TRBJ1-4
V: TRBV6-1
CDR3: ASSFRRDRGLVEKLF

length: 13
J: TRBJ1-2
V: TRBV6-6
CDR3: ASSYSPRDIYGYT

length: 16
J: TRBJ2-7
V: TRBV11-2
CDR3: ASSLGANSGTGRYEQY

length: 15
J: TRBJ1-2
V: TRBV27
CDR3: ASSLLSDYRSLYGYT

length: 11
J: TRBJ2-3
V: TRBV20-1
CDR3: SAEGGSTDTQY

length: 11
J: TRBJ1-5
V: TRBV12-3/TRBV12-4
CDR3: ASSLDRGEPQH

length: 9
J: TRBJ2-7
V: TRBV20-1
CDR3: SATRAYEQY

length: 11
J: TRBJ1-1
V: TRBV19
CDR3: ASSMTVNTEAF

length: 12
J: TRBJ2-3
V: TRBV6-1
CDR3: ASTERAGPDTQY

length: 15
J: TRBJ1-5
V: TRBV12-3/TRBV12-4
CDR3: ASSHTGGDDSNQPQH

length: 13
J: TRBJ1-3
V: TRBV9
CDR3: ASSLSGASGNTIY

length: 13
J: TRBJ1-1
V: TRBV20-1
CDR3: SATDRALLFLEAF

length: 14
J: TRBJ2-3
V: TRBV4-1
CDR3: ASSSFPGQETDTQY

length: 9
J: TRBJ1-1
V: TRBV29-1
CDR3: SVVWQNEAF

length: 13
J: TRBJ2-1
V: TRBV20-1
CDR3: SARATGGSYNEQF

length: 13
J: TRBJ2-7
V: TRBV20-1
CDR3: SARELIGSPYEQY

length: 9
J: TRBJ2-2
V: TRBV11-3
CDR3: ASSATGELF

length: 15
J: TRBJ1-5
V: TRBV5-5
CDR3: ASSLRGLRGADQPQH

length: 14
J: TRBJ2-3
V: TRBV6-2/TRBV6-3
CDR3: ASSRTEGGPDGTQY

length: 10
J: TRBJ1-1
V: TRBV6-2/TRBV6-3
CDR3: ASSYGRLEAF

length: 14
J: TRBJ2-7
V: TRBV5-1
CDR3: ASSFGGTGQSYEQY

length: 12
J: TRBJ1-5
V: TRBV28
CDR3: ASSSTGLNQPQH

length: 12
J: TRBJ2-1
V: TRBV2
CDR3: ASSGDRAYNEQF

length: 12
J: TRBJ2-5
V: TRBV6-1
CDR3: ASSSGAEEETQY

length: 12
J: TRBJ2-5
V: TRBV5-8
CDR3: ASSLEGTVETQY

length: 13
J: TRBJ1-1
V: TRBV3-1
CDR3: ASSQDQGAYTEAF

length: 15
J: TRBJ1-5
V: TRBV20-1
CDR3: SARESGTGGSNQPQH

length: 15
J: TRBJ2-3
V: TRBV20-1
CDR3: SALALAGSSGADTQY

length: 11
J: TRBJ2-7
V: TRBV20-1
CDR3: SARGGRDYEQY

length: 14
J: TRBJ2-1
V: TRBV7-6
CDR3: ASSRNSGGLYNEQF

length: 12
J: TRBJ2-5
V: TRBV6-6
CDR3: ASSYASHQETQY

length: 13
J: TRBJ2-3
V: TRBV9
CDR3: ASSVGDSYTDTQY

length: 11
J: TRBJ1-5
V: TRBV12-3/TRBV12-4
CDR3: ASSRQGYQPQH

length: 11
J: TRBJ2-4
V: TRBV7-2
CDR3: ASSSLTKNIQY

length: 12
J: TRBJ2-7
V: TRBV7-9
CDR3: ASSPALGWYEQY

length: 13
J: TRBJ2-5
V: TRBV3-1
CDR3: ASSHRCPTQETQY

length: 11
J: TRBJ2-7
V: TRBV3-1
CDR3: ASSVDPAGEQY

length: 13
J: TRBJ1-1
V: TRBV20-1
CDR3: SATPNALMNTEAF